The rows below give T cell receptor beta chains drawn from one sample of a study of tumor-infiltrating lymphocytes in oesophageal squamous cell carcinoma. MiXCR was run by TCRdb on the PCR reads, yielding one entry per CDR3 protein. The table has around 15,000 distinct CDR3 sequences, around half seen once; the top ten hold about 35%. Sequenced: esophageal tumor tissue. These receptors all come from a female donor with esophageal squamous cell carcinoma. CDR3s include the opening cysteine and the closing phenylalanine or tryptophan. The D gene is left open where the match is weak. Only part of the rows carry a size: once, few, many, or a class if the clone is expanded.

V: TRBV7-6
J: TRBJ2-3
length: 18
D: TRBD2
size: .
DNA: TGTGCCAGCAGCCCGCGACTCACCGGGACTAGCGCGACAGATACGCAGTATTTT
CDR3: CASSPRLTGTSATDTQYF

V: TRBV12-3/TRBV12-4
J: TRBJ2-1
length: 16
D: TRBD2
size: once
DNA: TGTGCCAGCAGTTCCCCAGCGGGAGGGACCTACAATGAGCAGTTCTTC
CDR3: CASSSPAGGTYNEQFF

V: TRBV27
J: TRBJ2-7
length: 15
D: .
size: .
DNA: TGTGCCAGCAGGAACTCCACAGGCTACTCCTACGAGCAGTACTTC
CDR3: CASRNSTGYSYEQYF

V: TRBV5-1
J: TRBJ2-3
length: 14
D: TRBD2
size: .
DNA: TGCGCCAGCAGCTTAGCGGGGGGCACAGATACGCAGTATTTT
CDR3: CASSLAGGTDTQYF

V: TRBV28
J: TRBJ2-7
length: 14
D: TRBD1
size: .
DNA: TGTGCCAGCCACGTATCAGGACAGGGCAACGAGCAGTACTTC
CDR3: CASHVSGQGNEQYF

V: TRBV7-2
J: TRBJ2-5
length: 16
D: TRBD2
size: few
DNA: TGTGCCAGCAGCTTAGCCCCCGGGACTGGACTAGGGACCCAGTACTTC
CDR3: CASSLAPGTGLGTQYF

V: TRBV5-5
J: TRBJ2-5
length: 15
D: TRBD2
size: .
DNA: TGTGCCAGCAGCTTGGGTACTAGCGGGGAAGAGACCCAGTACTTC
CDR3: CASSLGTSGEETQYF

V: TRBV7-2
J: TRBJ2-5
length: 15
D: TRBD1
size: few
DNA: TGTGCCAGCAGCTTAGGTGCCAGGGGGTCAGAGACCCAGTACTTC
CDR3: CASSLGARGSETQYF

V: TRBV7-2
J: TRBJ1-1
length: 15
D: .
size: few
DNA: TGTGCCAGCAGCTTATTAGGGGATCTGAACACTGAAGCTTTCTTT
CDR3: CASSLLGDLNTEAFF

V: TRBV10-3
J: TRBJ2-5
length: 14
D: .
size: many
DNA: TGTGCCATCAGTGCAGGGGTCAGCAAGATGACCCAGTACTTC
CDR3: CAISAGVSKMTQYF

V: TRBV12-3/TRBV12-4
J: TRBJ1-1
length: 13
D: .
size: .
DNA: TGTGCCAGCAGTTTGACGGTGAACACTGAAGCTTTCTTT
CDR3: CASSLTVNTEAFF

V: TRBV6-2/TRBV6-3
J: TRBJ2-4
length: 15
D: .
size: .
DNA: TGTGCCAGCACCAGGGCAATGAGCGCCAAAAACATTCAGTACTTC
CDR3: CASTRAMSAKNIQYF

V: TRBV6-1
J: TRBJ1-6
length: 14
D: .
size: .
DNA: TGTGCCAGCAACGTAGGACTGAATAATTCACCCCTCCACTTT
CDR3: CASNVGLNNSPLHF

V: TRBV7-3
J: TRBJ2-1
length: 15
D: TRBD1
size: .
DNA: TGTGCCAGCAGCTTAAACACAGGGGAAGGAGAGACCCAGTTCTTC
CDR3: CASSLNTGEGETQFF

V: TRBV12-3/TRBV12-4
J: TRBJ1-4
length: 16
D: TRBD1
size: .
DNA: TGTGCCAGCAGTTTAGGAAGGACAGGCGCTAATGAAAAACTGTTTTTT
CDR3: CASSLGRTGANEKLFF

V: TRBV7-2
J: TRBJ2-5
length: 14
D: TRBD1
size: once
DNA: TGTGCCAGCAGATGGACAGGCCTCAATCCACCCCTCCACTTC
CDR3: CASRWTGLNPPLHF

V: TRBV7-2
J: TRBJ2-7
length: 14
D: TRBD2
size: few
DNA: TGTGCCAGCAGCTTACGGGGGGGAACCTACGAGCAGTACTTC
CDR3: CASSLRGGTYEQYF

V: TRBV7-9
J: TRBJ2-6
length: 18
D: .
size: .
DNA: TGTGCCAGCAGCGCCCAACAGTACTACTCCTCTGGGGCCAACGTCCTGACTTTC
CDR3: CASSAQQYYSSGANVLTF

V: TRBV24-1
J: TRBJ2-1
length: 14
D: .
size: .
DNA: TGTGCCACCAGTGATCTAGGCAGCTACAATGAGCAGTTCTTC
CDR3: CATSDLGSYNEQFF

V: TRBV7-2
J: TRBJ2-5
length: 12
D: .
size: few
DNA: TGTGCCAGCAGCTTAGATCGGGAGACCCAGTACTTC
CDR3: CASSLDRETQYF

V: TRBV7-2
J: TRBJ2-7
length: 16
D: TRBD2
size: .
DNA: TGTGCCAGCAGCTTAGGGCTAGCGGGAGGGTTGGACGAGCAGTACTTC
CDR3: CASSLGLAGGLDEQYF

V: TRBV5-4
J: TRBJ2-7
length: 17
D: TRBD2
size: many
DNA: TGTGCCAGCAGCGCCGGACTAGCGGGGGGTACCTACAATGAGCAGTACTTC
CDR3: CASSAGLAGGTYNEQYF

V: TRBV7-9
J: TRBJ2-5
length: 14
D: .
size: medium-sized
DNA: TGTGCCAGCAGTTACCGGGACTACCAAGAGACCCAGTACTTC
CDR3: CASSYRDYQETQYF